The present TCR beta chain was sequenced within a study of shared clonotypes between healthy human individuals. Libraries were prepared by immunoSEQ multiplex PCR; TCRdb keeps only in-frame clonotypes and omits some of them. The sample has roughly 2.6 million clones, more than 90% seen once. Germline assignment: CDR1 WNHNN and CDR2 SYGVQD (reference sequence). The CDR3 extends over 19 amino acids. The J segment lost 4 bases and the V segment lost 0 bases, leaving 14 bases of the junction unmatched. Study-level results: It was only blood that was sampled, and tissue repertoires likely differ.

All donors were Caucasian adults living in Nashville, Tennessee. A remark on this clone: Its specificity is not known.

The V call is TRBV10-1, the J call TRBJ2-3; 9 bases map to TRBD2. The sequence was obtained from a man aged 18 to 29 in good health. Sequenced sample: naive CD4+ T cells sorted from blood. Specified subset: CD45RA+ positively selected. In nucleotides, the CDR3 is TGCGCCAGCAGTGAGTCAGCCTCGAGGCTAGCGGGGAGGGCAGATACGCAGTATTTT. It codes for CASSESASRLAGRADTQYF.